What follows are 5 T cell receptor beta chains derived from one specimen sequenced in a study of T cell repertoires in cytomegalovirus infection. MiXCR was run by TCRdb on the reads, yielding one entry per CDR3 protein. This table has almost 550,000 distinct CDR3 sequences, 15% to 20% appearing once. The sequenced sample consisted of CD8+ T cells from PBMCs. Receptors were obtained from a human donor in good health (CMV status not recorded). Some clones in this sample may be carry-over from other donors' samples.

Remarks on this clonotype: An end of the junction differs from the germline gene, which may be a read error. The V call is TRBV12-5, the J call TRBJ2-1; D remains ambiguous. The germline gives CDR1 LGHNT, CDR2 FRNRAP. CDR3 length: 13 residues. The CDR3 nucleotides are TGTGTTAGTGGTTTGGGTGGGTTTGATGAGCAGTTCTTC. Its protein is CVSGLGGFDEQFF.

This clonotype was picked up many times. The chain carries TRBV6-2 or TRBV6-3 and TRBJ2-7; 8 bases align to TRBD2. With 7 bases clipped from V and 3 bases from J, the junction kept 11 bases outside the gene matches. In germline, CDR1 is MNHEY, CDR2 SVGEGT. The CDR3 loop spans 15 amino acids. The CDR3 DNA reads TGTGCCAGCACTCTCGGGACCCGGGGGGGCTACGAGCAGTACTTC. Its protein product is CASTLGTRGGYEQYF.

This clonotype was observed a handful of times. The chain recombines TRBV7-6 with TRBJ2-7; D unresolved. Germline V gene lookup returns CDR1 SGHVS and CDR2 FNYEAQ. The V end was cut by 7 bases, the J end by 7 bases, with 14 bases between. The CDR3 is 12 residues long. Here the CDR3 reads CASTGRPGEQYF. The CDR3 nucleotides read TGTGCCAGCACCGGACGGCCTGGAGAGCAGTACTTC.

This clonotype has a handful of counts. The chain's CDR3 is CASSLLAEVQETQYF. The CDR3 coding sequence is TGTGCCAGCAGCCTTCTAGCGGAGGTCCAAGAGACCCAGTACTTC. V is TRBV6-5 and J is TRBJ2-5; 7 bases are a match to TRBD2. V trimming: 6 bases; J trimming: 1 base; junction bases outside the gene matches: 8. CDR3 size: 15 residues. Germline V lookup: CDR1 MNHEY, CDR2 SVGAGI.

This clonotype was counted ten times or more. This chain uses TRBV4-1 with TRBJ2-7; D possibly corresponds to TRBD2 (5 bases). In germline, CDR1 is MGHRA, CDR2 YSYEKL. The CDR3 consists of 15 residues. Trimming stripped 1 base from V and 0 bases from J, with 10 bases between. DNA of the CDR3: TGCGCCAGCAGCCAAGCTCTAGCAAGCTCCTACGAGCAGTACTTC. This encodes CASSQALASSYEQYF.